This T cell receptor beta chain was observed in a study of cytomegalovirus exposure and HLA in healthy donors. This CDR3 has 12 residues. V was pared by 10 bases and J by 5 bases, with 7 bases of the junction left unmatched. Germline CDR1 is SGHAT and CDR2 is FQNNGV. The PCR was carried out with 60 Vbeta primers and 13 Jbeta primers. Per the original data handling: Later, an analysis found roughly 80 million unique TCR beta chains, and 9.5 million to 12 million of these were shared. TCRdb keeps only in-frame clones here, not all; method: immunoSEQ multiplex PCR. That table furnishes V, J and clone size, whereas the DNA furnished D and trimming. The sample holds 130,000 to 150,000 clones, roughly 84% seen once. To note about this clone: Its antigen remains unidentified.

Study-wide results and caveats: Only CMV serostatus was available as immune exposure information. In an earlier analysis, most TCR beta V segments were productive about 87% or about 30% of the time. Reports state that TCR beta sequences accurately predicted most subjects' HLA-A and HLA-B alleles.

The material sequenced was PBMCs. The gene calls are TRBV11-2 and TRBJ1-2; 7 positions match TRBD1. The receptor's source is a boy aged 2 to 10 in good health and CMV-seronegative. The CDR3 spells CATGRTGYGYTF. CDR3 sequence (DNA): TGTGCCACCGGGCGGACAGGATATGGCTACACCTTC. Variable domain in full (rest from reference TRBV11-2 and TRBJ1-2): EAGVAQSPRYKIIEKRQSVAFWCNPISGHATLYWYQQILGQGPKLLIQFQNNGVVDDSQLPKDRFSAERLKGVDSTLKIQPAKLEDSAVYLCATGRTGYGYTFGSGTRLTVV.